What follows are 6 T cell receptor beta chains derived from one specimen sequenced in a study of shared clonotypes between healthy human individuals. Measured with immunoSEQ multiplex PCR; TCRdb has only the in-frame clones, and not every one. Among roughly 2.2 million clones listed, roughly 93% were seen once. Sequencing was done on a sample of naive CD4+ T cells from PBMCs. As to subset: CD45RA+ positively selected. Receptors originate from a man aged 18 to 30 in good health. Some clones in this sample may be carry-over from other donors' samples.

Comment on this clone: In the same sample, other DNA sequences code for this CDR3. V and J are TRBV11-2 and TRBJ2-1, with 8 bases lining up with TRBD1. The CDR3 length is 15 residues. V lost 5 bases and J lost 2; bases outside the gene matches: 5. The germline V gene encodes CDR1 SGHAT and CDR2 FQNNGV. The CDR3 region has the DNA TGTGCCAGCAGCCTTGGACAGGGCGCCTACAATGAGCAGTTCTTC. This sequence encodes CASSLGQGAYNEQFF. The whole variable domain, filled in from reference TRBV11-2 and TRBJ2-1, reads EAGVAQSPRYKIIEKRQSVAFWCNPISGHATLYWYQQILGQGPKLLIQFQNNGVVDDSQLPKDRFSAERLKGVDSTLKIQPAKLEDSAVYLCASSLGQGAYNEQFFGPGTRLTVL.

The J gene is TRBJ2-7, the V gene TRBV7-2; 7 bases fit TRBD1. V dropped 3 bases and J dropped 4; count of bases not matched to a gene: 9. There are 15 residues in the CDR3. Germline CDR1 and CDR2: SGHTA and FQGNSA. CDR3: CASSFSAGTVYEQYF. The CDR3, as DNA: TGTGCCAGCAGCTTTAGTGCCGGGACAGTATACGAGCAGTACTTC.

Details on this clone: The germline gene is not matched at one end of the junction; a read error may be the cause. This rearrangement joins TRBV28 to TRBJ2-7; 8 bases match TRBD2. Germline-derived CDR1 and CDR2 are MDHEN and SYDVKM. The CDR3 consists of 14 residues. The CDR3 coding sequence is TGTGCCAGCAGCTCCGTAGCGGGGCCCTACGAGCAGCACTTC. Its translation is CASSSVAGPYEQHF.

This clone was seen once. The chain has TRBV4-2 and TRBJ1-4; D uncertain. The CDR3 extends over 15 amino acids. From germline, CDR1 is LGHNA and CDR2 YNFKEQ. Deletions cut 3 bases from V and 10 bases from J, with 18 bases between. CDR3 in amino acids: CASSQAGPSVRKLFF. The CDR3, as DNA: TGTGCCAGCAGCCAGGCCGGGCCTTCGGTCCGAAAACTGTTTTTT.

This sequence joins TRBV7-3 and TRBJ2-7, with 9 bases aligning to TRBD1. V lost 5 bases, J lost 4 bases, and 12 bases stayed unmatched. Germline assignment: CDR1 SGHTA and CDR2 FQGTGA. The CDR3 is made up of 16 amino acids. For the CDR3, the DNA is TGTGCCAGCAGCCAAGACTCCGGGACAGGGAAATACGAGCAGTACTTC. Protein sequence: CASSQDSGTGKYEQYF.

The rearrangement joins TRBV2 to TRBJ2-7, with D hard to call. V lost 8 bases and J 2 bases, leaving 13 bases between the germline ends. Looked up from germline, CDR1 is SNHLY and CDR2 is FYNNEI. This CDR3 is 13 amino acids long. In DNA form, the CDR3 reads TGTGCCAGCGTGGACGGGTCCACCTACGAGCAGTACTTC. Translation gives CASVDGSTYEQYF.